A single sample gave rise to the 14 T cell receptor beta chains below, sequenced in a study of cytomegalovirus exposure and HLA in healthy donors. Only in-frame clones appear in the TCRdb table, and some are missing; sequencing was by immunoSEQ multiplex PCR. The sample lists 150,000 to 180,000 clones, 86% seen once, with about a fifth in the top ten. The specimen sequenced was PBMCs. The receptors were gathered from a man aged 18 to 29 in good health and CMV-seropositive.

This chain uses TRBV4-3 with TRBJ2-7; D uncertain. Germline V gives CDR1 LGHNA, CDR2 YSLEER. CDR3 length: 13 residues. V shed 1 base and J shed 3 bases, with 7 bases lying between them. DNA of the CDR3: TGCGCCAGCAGCCAAGCCTTTAACTACGAGCAGTACTTC. Amino acids: CASSQAFNYEQYF.

V and J are TRBV11-3 and TRBJ2-3; TRBD1 matches at 8 bases. Germline V lookup: CDR1 SGHNT, CDR2 YENEEA. With V trimmed by 0 bases and J by 2 bases, 10 bases remained unmatched. The CDR3 totals 18 residues. The CDR3 DNA is TGTGCCAGCAGCTTAGAGGGCGTCCGGACAGGGATCACAGATACGCAGTATTTT. Translated: CASSLEGVRTGITDTQYF.

The chain links TRBV19 to TRBJ1-6, with a weak D call TRBD1 (5 bases). The CDR3 is made up of 18 amino acids. In germline, CDR1 is LNHDA, CDR2 SQIVND (reference sequence). The ends were cut back, 3 bases at V and 4 bases at J, with 19 bases in the middle. CDR3: CASSIPTGGRRYNSPLHF. Written as DNA, the CDR3 is TGTGCCAGTAGTATCCCCACGGGGGGAAGGAGGTATAATTCACCCCTCCACTTT.

The chain employs TRBV28 and TRBJ1-4; 10 bases match TRBD1. Per germline, CDR1 MDHEN and CDR2 SYDVKM. CDR3 length: 15 residues. The J segment lost 6 bases and the V segment lost 2 bases, leaving 3 bases of the junction unmatched. The CDR3 DNA reads as TGTGCCAGCAGTTTACCCGGGACAGGGGATGAAAAACTGTTTTTT. It encodes CASSLPGTGDEKLFF. Filled out from reference TRBV28 and TRBJ1-4, the complete variable domain reads DVKVTQSSRYLVKRTGEKVFLECVQDMDHENMFWYRQDPGLGLRLIYFSYDVKMKEKGDIPEGYSVSREKKERFSLILESASTNQTSMYLCASSLPGTGDEKLFFGSGTQLSVL.

This rearrangement joins TRBV7-9 to TRBJ2-3; D is perhaps TRBD1 (5 bases). This CDR3 has 16 residues. In germline, CDR1 is SEHNR, CDR2 FQNEAQ (reference sequence). V dropped 1 base and J dropped 0 bases, with 11 bases sitting between them. The CDR3 here is CASSLGTHSSTDTQYF. The CDR3 DNA is TGTGCCAGCAGCTTAGGGACACACTCTAGCACAGATACGCAGTATTTT.

The genes are TRBV28 and TRBJ2-7; TRBD2 matches at 7 bases. The CDR3 is 14 amino acids. Germline-derived CDR1 and CDR2 are MDHEN and SYDVKM. V gave up 5 bases and J gave up 2 bases; unmatched junction bases: 6. The CDR3 DNA reads as TGTGCCAGCAGTCCTCTAGCGGCTACCTACGAGCAGTACTTC. This gives the protein CASSPLAATYEQYF.

The chain carries TRBV27 and TRBJ1-1; 9 bases fit TRBD1. The germline CDR1 and CDR2 sequences are MNHEY and SMNVEV (reference sequence). This CDR3 is built from 14 residues. The V segment lost 7 bases and the J segment 0 bases; nucleotides outside the gene matches: 3. CDR3 DNA sequence: TGTGCCAGCACCCGGACAGGGGTGAACACTGAAGCTTTCTTT. Protein sequence: CASTRTGVNTEAFF.

The chain uses TRBV7-2 and TRBJ2-3, with 15 bases lining up with TRBD2. Per germline, CDR1 SGHTA and CDR2 FQGNSA. This CDR3 is built from 16 residues. The junction had 14 bases not matched to a gene; V was cut back by 10 bases and J by 9 bases. CDR3 in amino acids: CATRRTSGGGPRTQYF. The CDR3 DNA reads as TGTGCCACCCGACGGACTAGCGGGGGGGGGCCGAGGACGCAGTATTTT. Based on the CDR3 plus reference TRBV7-2 and TRBJ2-3, the full variable domain is GAGVSQSPSNKVTEKGKDVELRCDPISGHTALYWYRQSLGQGLEFLIYFQGNSAPDKSGLPSDRFSAERTGGSVSTLTIQRTQQEDSAVYLCATRRTSGGGPRTQYFGPGTRLTVL.

This chain uses TRBV27 with TRBJ1-1; 9 bases line up with TRBD1. The CDR3 is 17 amino acids. The V and J ends lost 2 bases and 3 bases, in that order; junction bases with no gene match: 10. The germline gives CDR1 MNHEY, CDR2 SMNVEV (reference sequence). Here the CDR3 DNA reads TGTGCCAGCAGTTTAAAGGGGACAGGGTACCCACACACTGAAGCTTTCTTT. It is translated as CASSLKGTGYPHTEAFF.

The rearrangement links TRBV6-5 to TRBJ1-1, with TRBD1 as a possible D gene (5 bases). There are 15 residues in the CDR3. CDR1 MNHEY and CDR2 SVGAGI come from the germline V gene. Trimming cost V 0 bases and J 4 bases, with 12 bases left between them. The CDR3 reads CASSYSRGLGTEAFF. The CDR3 DNA is TGTGCCAGCAGTTACTCGCGGGGCTTGGGCACTGAAGCTTTCTTT.

In its sample, this clone was seen once. The CDR3 DNA reads TGTGCCAGCAGCCCCGGACTAGCGGGGATTAGCACAGATACGCAGTATTTT. Translation gives CASSPGLAGISTDTQYF. The genes are TRBV9 and TRBJ2-3, with 12 bases fitting TRBD2. CDR3 size: 17 residues. Germline assignment: CDR1 SGDLS and CDR2 YYNGEE. The J segment lost 0 bases and the V segment lost 4 bases, leaving 6 bases of the junction unmatched.

The chain carries TRBV4-3 and TRBJ1-1; D gene uncertain. The V end lost 0 bases, the J end lost 0 bases, and 11 bases lay between the germline ends. Germline assignment: CDR1 LGHNA and CDR2 YSLEER. The CDR3 has 16 amino acids. The CDR3 is CASSQDLGSMNTEAFF. The CDR3 DNA is TGCGCCAGCAGCCAAGATCTGGGCAGCATGAACACTGAAGCTTTCTTT.

The chain is built from TRBV15 and TRBJ1-3; D perhaps matches TRBD1 (6 bases). Deletions cut 5 bases from V and 2 bases from J, with 13 bases between. In germline, CDR1 is LNHNV, CDR2 YYDKDF (reference sequence). The CDR3 contains 15 residues. In nucleotides, the CDR3 is TGTGCCACCAGCCCACAGGGTTCCCCTGGAAACACCATATATTTT. The encoded protein is CATSPQGSPGNTIYF.

The rearrangement links TRBV6-4 to TRBJ1-1, with a tentative D call TRBD1 (6 bases). In germline, CDR1 is MRHNA, CDR2 SNTAGT. The CDR3 is made up of 15 amino acids. Trimming took 6 bases from V and 8 from J, leaving 22 bases between them. The CDR3 loop is CASRVAGTTQREAFF. In DNA, the CDR3 is TGTGCCAGCAGGGTCGCCGGGACAACCCAGCGCGAAGCTTTCTTT.